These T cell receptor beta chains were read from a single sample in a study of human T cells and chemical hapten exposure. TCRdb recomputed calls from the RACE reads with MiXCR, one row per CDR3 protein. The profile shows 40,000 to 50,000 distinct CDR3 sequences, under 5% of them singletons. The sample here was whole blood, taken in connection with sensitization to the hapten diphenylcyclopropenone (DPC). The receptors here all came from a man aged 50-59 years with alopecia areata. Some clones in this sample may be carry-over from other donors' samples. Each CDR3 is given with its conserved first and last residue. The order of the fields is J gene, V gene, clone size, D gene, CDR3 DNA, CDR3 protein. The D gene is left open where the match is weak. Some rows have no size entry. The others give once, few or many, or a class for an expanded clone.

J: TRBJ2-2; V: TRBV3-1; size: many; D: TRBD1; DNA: TGTGCCAGCAGTCCCGGGACAGGGAACACCGGGGAGCTGTTTTTT; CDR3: CASSPGTGNTGELFF
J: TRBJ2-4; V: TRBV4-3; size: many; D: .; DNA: TGCGCCAGCAGCCAAGATAGGCTAGCCAAAAACATTCAGTACTTC; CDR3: CASSQDRLAKNIQYF
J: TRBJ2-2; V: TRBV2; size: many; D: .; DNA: TGTGCCAGCAGTGATTTTGAGAGGAACACCGGGGAGCTGTTTTTT; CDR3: CASSDFERNTGELFF
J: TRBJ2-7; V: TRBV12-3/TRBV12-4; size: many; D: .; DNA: TGTGCCAGCAGCATGGACAGCAGCTACGAGCAGTACTTC; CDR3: CASSMDSSYEQYF
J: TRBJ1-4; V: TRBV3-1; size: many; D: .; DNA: TGTGCCAGCAGCCAAAATGTCCCCGGCGCTAGCGGAGCTAATGAAAAACTGTTTTTT; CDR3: CASSQNVPGASGANEKLFF
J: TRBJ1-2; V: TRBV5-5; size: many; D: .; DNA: TGTGCCAGCAGCCCTGACATAGTCGGCTACACCTTC; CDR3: CASSPDIVGYTF
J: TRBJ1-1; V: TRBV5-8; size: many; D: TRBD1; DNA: TGTGCCAGTACGGACAGGGTTGGCACTGAAGCTTTCTTT; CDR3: CASTDRVGTEAFF
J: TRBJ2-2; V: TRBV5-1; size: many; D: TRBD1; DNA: TGCGCCAGCAGCTCCGGGACAGCCACCGGGGAGCTGTTTTTT; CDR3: CASSSGTATGELFF
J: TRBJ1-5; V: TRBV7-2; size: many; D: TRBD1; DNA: TGTGCCAGCAGTCAGGGGGCCGATCAGCCCCAGCATTTT; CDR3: CASSQGADQPQHF
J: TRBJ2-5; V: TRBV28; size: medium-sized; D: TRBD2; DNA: TGTGCCAGCAGTTCGGGGACTAGTTCCGGAGAGACCCAGTACTTC; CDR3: CASSSGTSSGETQYF
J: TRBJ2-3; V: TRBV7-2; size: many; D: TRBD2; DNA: TGTGCCAGCAGCTTGGGACTAGATGGAGATACGCAGTATTTT; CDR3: CASSLGLDGDTQYF
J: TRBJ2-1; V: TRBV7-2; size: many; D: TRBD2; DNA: TGTGCCAGCACCTTTAGCGGGAACGGGCAGTTCTTC; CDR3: CASTFSGNGQFF
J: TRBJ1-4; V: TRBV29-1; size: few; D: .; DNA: TGCAGCGTCCGGGATGGAAAACTGTTTTTT; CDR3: CSVRDGKLFF
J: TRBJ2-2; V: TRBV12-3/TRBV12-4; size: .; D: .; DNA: TGTGCCAGCACCTACTGCACCGGGGAGCTGTTTTTT; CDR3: CASTYCTGELFF
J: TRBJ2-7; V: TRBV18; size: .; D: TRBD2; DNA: TGTGCCAGCTCCCGGACTAGCGAAAGCAACGAGCAGTACTTC; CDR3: CASSRTSESNEQYF